This TCR beta chain is from a study of blood T cell repertoires in COVID-19. For the study at large: T cells, B-cell-depleted T cells, or PBMCs provided the cDNA or gDNA that served as material.

The CDR3 contains 14 residues. The V end was cut by 4 bases, the J end by 2 bases, with 8 bases between. Germline CDR1 reads ENHRY; CDR2 reads SYGVKD. Some clones are missing from TCRdb's copy, which holds only in-frame ones; the method was immunoSEQ multiplex PCR. The sample has 110,000 to 150,000 clones; about 80% are singletons. This clone was detected only a few times. The TCR originated in a human donor in a cohort sampled during active COVID-19. The chain joins TRBV10-3 to TRBJ2-2, with D tentatively TRBD1 (6 bases). The sequencing input was peripheral blood. The CDR3 nucleotides read TGTGCCATCAGTGGGACAGCAAACACCGGGGAGCTGTTTTTT. Its translation is CAISGTANTGELFF.